This TCR beta chain was obtained from a study of blood T cell repertoires in COVID-19. The wider study: Spain, Italy and the United States supplied samples that represented acute and convalescent COVID-19. Sources were T cells, B-cell-depleted T cells, or PBMCs; the material itself was cDNA or gDNA.

Donors were grouped by their self-reported clinical history. CDR1 is LNHDA, CDR2 SQIVND, per germline (reference sequence). This CDR3 spans 13 amino acids. V shed 0 bases and J shed 4 bases, with 6 bases lying between them. Per the authors' pipeline: How many nucleated cells were present was estimated from reference gene primer amplification. Profiling relied on immunoSEQ multiplex PCR, and the TCRdb table lists in-frame clones only, not all of them. V and J calls and clone size are copied from that table; D and trimming were computed from the DNA. The sample shows approximately 270,000 clones, 80% to 90% of them seen only once.

The TCR originated in a woman aged 25 to 39 who had recovered from COVID-19. Material for sequencing was PBMCs or T cells enriched from blood (not recorded which). The genes are TRBV19 and TRBJ1-1; D remains unclear. The CDR3 coding sequence is TGTGCCAGTAGTATAGAGCGGGGCACTGAAGCTTTCTTT. Its translation is CASSIERGTEAFF.